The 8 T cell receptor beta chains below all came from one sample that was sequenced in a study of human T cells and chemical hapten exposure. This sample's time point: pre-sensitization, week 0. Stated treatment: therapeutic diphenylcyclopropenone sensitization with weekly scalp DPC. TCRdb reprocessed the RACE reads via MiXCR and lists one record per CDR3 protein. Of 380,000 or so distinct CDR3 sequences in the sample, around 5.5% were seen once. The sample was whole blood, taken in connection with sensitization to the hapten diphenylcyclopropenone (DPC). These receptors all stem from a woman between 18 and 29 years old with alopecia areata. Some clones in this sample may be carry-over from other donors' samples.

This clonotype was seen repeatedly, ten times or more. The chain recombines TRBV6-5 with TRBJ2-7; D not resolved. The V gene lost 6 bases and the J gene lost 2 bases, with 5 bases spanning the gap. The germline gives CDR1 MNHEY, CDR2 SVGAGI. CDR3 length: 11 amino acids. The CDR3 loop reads CASRRAYEQYF. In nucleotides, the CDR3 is TGTGCCAGCAGACGAGCCTACGAGCAGTACTTC.

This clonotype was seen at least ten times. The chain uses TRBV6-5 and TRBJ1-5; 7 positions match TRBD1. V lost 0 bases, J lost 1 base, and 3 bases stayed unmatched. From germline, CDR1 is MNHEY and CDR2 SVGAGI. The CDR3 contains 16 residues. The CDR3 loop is CASSYSGGGSNQPQHF. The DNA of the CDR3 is TGTGCCAGCAGTTACTCGGGAGGGGGCAGCAATCAGCCCCAGCATTTT.

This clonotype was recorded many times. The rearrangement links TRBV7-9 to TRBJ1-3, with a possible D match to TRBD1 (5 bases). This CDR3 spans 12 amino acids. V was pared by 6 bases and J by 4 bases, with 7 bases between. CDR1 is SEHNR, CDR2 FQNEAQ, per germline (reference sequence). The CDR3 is CASRGEGNTIYF. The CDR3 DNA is TGTGCCAGCAGGGGGGAAGGAAACACCATATATTTT.

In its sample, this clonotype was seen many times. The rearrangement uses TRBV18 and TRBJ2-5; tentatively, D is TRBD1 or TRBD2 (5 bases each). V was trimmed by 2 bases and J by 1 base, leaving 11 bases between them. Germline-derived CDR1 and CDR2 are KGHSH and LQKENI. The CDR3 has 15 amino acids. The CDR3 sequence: CASSPRTGTQETQYF. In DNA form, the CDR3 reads TGTGCCAGCTCACCAAGGACGGGGACCCAAGAGACCCAGTACTTC.

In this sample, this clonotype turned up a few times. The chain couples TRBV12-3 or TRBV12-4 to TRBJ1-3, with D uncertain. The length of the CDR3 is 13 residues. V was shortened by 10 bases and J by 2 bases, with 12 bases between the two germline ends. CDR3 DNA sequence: TGTGCCATTCGGATACAAACTGGAAACACCATATATTTT. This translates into CAIRIQTGNTIYF.

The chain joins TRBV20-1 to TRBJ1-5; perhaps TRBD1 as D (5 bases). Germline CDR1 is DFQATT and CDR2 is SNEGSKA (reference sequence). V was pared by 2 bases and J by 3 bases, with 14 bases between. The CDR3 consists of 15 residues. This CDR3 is CSARRGRGDNQPQHF. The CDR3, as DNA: TGCAGTGCTAGACGGGGACGGGGGGACAATCAGCCCCAGCATTTT.

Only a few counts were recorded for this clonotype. The CDR3 coding sequence is TGCGCCAGCAGCCGGGACCCTACCTACAATGAGCAGTTCTTC. Its translation is CASSRDPTYNEQFF. The chain recombines TRBV4-3 with TRBJ2-1; D possibly uses TRBD1 or TRBD2 (5 bases each). CDR1 LGHNA and CDR2 YSLEER come from the germline V gene. The CDR3 consists of 14 residues. V dropped 4 bases and J dropped 2 bases, with 9 bases sitting between them.

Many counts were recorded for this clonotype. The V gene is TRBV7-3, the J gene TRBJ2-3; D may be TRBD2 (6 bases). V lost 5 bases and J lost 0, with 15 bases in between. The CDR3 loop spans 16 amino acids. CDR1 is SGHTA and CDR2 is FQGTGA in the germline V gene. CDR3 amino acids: CASSEGRDSSTDTQYF. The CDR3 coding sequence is TGTGCCAGCAGCGAAGGGCGGGATTCTAGCACAGATACGCAGTATTTT.